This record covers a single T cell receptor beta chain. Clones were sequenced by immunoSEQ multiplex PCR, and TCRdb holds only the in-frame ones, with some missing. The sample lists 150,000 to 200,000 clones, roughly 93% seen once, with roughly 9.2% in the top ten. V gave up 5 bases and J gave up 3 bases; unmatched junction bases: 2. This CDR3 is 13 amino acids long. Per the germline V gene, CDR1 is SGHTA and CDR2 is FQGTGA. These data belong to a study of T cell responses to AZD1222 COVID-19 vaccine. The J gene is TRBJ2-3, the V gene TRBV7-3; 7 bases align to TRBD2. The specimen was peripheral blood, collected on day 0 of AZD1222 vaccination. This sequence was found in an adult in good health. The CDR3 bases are TGTGCCAGCAGCAGGGAGGGGACAGATACGCAGTATTTT. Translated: CASSREGTDTQYF.